These 13 T cell receptor beta chains originate from one sample sequenced in a study of control samples from healthy donors and cancer patients. The table came from immunoSEQ multiplex PCR; TCRdb's copy has only in-frame clones and leaves some out. The sample has about 160,000 clones, 90% to 95% seen once. Source material: blood. Receptors originate from a woman in her twenties or thirties in good health.

This chain uses TRBV15 with TRBJ2-4; D not certain. Germline V gene sequence: CDR1 LNHNV, CDR2 YYDKDF (reference sequence). This CDR3 has 13 amino acids. V was pared by 5 bases and J by 5 bases, with 10 bases between. The CDR3 here is CATSARSENIQYF. The CDR3 DNA follows: TGTGCCACCAGCGCCAGATCAGAAAACATTCAGTACTTC.

This clone was seen more than once but under ten times. This sequence joins TRBV12-5 and TRBJ2-7; possible D gene TRBD1, 5 bases. The CDR3 sequence is 12 residues long. The V and J ends lost 5 bases and 5 bases respectively, with 10 bases between them. The germline CDR1 and CDR2 sequences are LGHNT and FRNRAP. CDR3 nucleotides: TGTGCTAGTGGTGTATCAGGGAACGAGCAGTACTTC. This translates into CASGVSGNEQYF. Looking up the rest from reference TRBV12-5 and TRBJ2-7 gives the full variable domain: DARVTQTPRHKVTEMGQEVTMRCQPILGHNTVFWYRQTMMQGLELLAYFRNRAPLDDSGMPKDRFSAEMPDATLATLKIQPSEPRDSAVYFCASGVSGNEQYFGPGTRLTVT.

The J gene is TRBJ1-1, the V gene TRBV5-1; D possibly corresponds to TRBD1 (5 bases). The V gene's germline CDR1 is SGHRS and CDR2 YFSETQ. CDR3 size: 15 residues. Trimming took 0 bases from V and 5 from J, leaving 14 bases between them. The CDR3 reads CASSLAQGTKTEAFF. CDR3 nucleotide sequence: TGCGCCAGCAGCTTGGCGCAGGGAACGAAGACTGAAGCTTTCTTT. Full variable domain (rest looked up from reference TRBV5-1 and TRBJ1-1): KAGVTQTPRYLIKTRGQQVTLSCSPISGHRSVSWYQQTPGQGLQFLFEYFSETQRNKGNFPGRFSGRQFSNSRSEMNVSTLELGDSALYLCASSLAQGTKTEAFFGQGTRLTVV.

This rearrangement joins TRBV4-1 to TRBJ2-5, with D possibly being TRBD1 (5 bases). The germline V gene has CDR1 MGHRA and CDR2 YSYEKL. The CDR3 has 15 residues. The V end lost 1 base, the J end lost 5 bases, and 14 bases lay between the germline ends. This CDR3 is CASSQGNRLEETQYF. CDR3 nucleotide sequence: TGCGCCAGCAGCCAAGGGAACAGGCTCGAGGAGACCCAGTACTTC.

This clone occurred a few times. The genes are TRBV10-3 and TRBJ2-2; D possibly corresponds to TRBD2 (6 bases). Germline values: CDR1 ENHRY, CDR2 SYGVKD. This CDR3 has 14 residues. The V gene lost 5 bases and the J gene lost 1 base, with 8 bases spanning the gap. CDR3 bases: TGTGCCATCAGTTCGGGACTGAACACCGGGGAGCTGTTTTTT. Protein product: CAISSGLNTGELFF.

The rearrangement uses TRBV11-2 and TRBJ2-5; maybe TRBD1 (5 bases). The CDR3 loop spans 13 amino acids. Trimming left V 4 bases short and J 1 base short, with 7 bases between. The germline V gene has CDR1 SGHAT and CDR2 FQNNGV. CDR3 region: CASSSQGQETQYF. The CDR3 DNA reads TGTGCCAGCAGCTCCCAGGGCCAAGAGACCCAGTACTTC. The full variable domain, with the rest looked up from reference TRBV11-2 and TRBJ2-5, is EAGVAQSPRYKIIEKRQSVAFWCNPISGHATLYWYQQILGQGPKLLIQFQNNGVVDDSQLPKDRFSAERLKGVDSTLKIQPAKLEDSAVYLCASSSQGQETQYFGPGTRLLVL.

The chain joins TRBV9 to TRBJ2-1, with 13 positions matching TRBD2. In germline, CDR1 is SGDLS, CDR2 YYNGEE. CDR3 length equals 18 residues. The trim removed 1 base at V and 4 bases at J, leaving 8 bases unmatched. In DNA, the CDR3 is TGTGCCAGCAGCGTAACGGGACTAGCGGGATTTGAGTACAATGAGCAGTTCTTC. It codes for CASSVTGLAGFEYNEQFF.

The J gene is TRBJ2-7, the V gene TRBV20-1; no definite D call. Germline V gene data show CDR1 as DFQATT and CDR2 as SNEGSKA (reference sequence). V lost 5 bases to trimming and J lost 0 bases, with 5 bases between them. This CDR3 is built from 11 residues. CDR3 residues: CSALSSYEQYF. The CDR3 nucleotides are TGCAGTGCTTTGAGCTCCTACGAGCAGTACTTC.

This sequence joins TRBV28 and TRBJ1-5; maybe TRBD1 (5 bases). Between the trimmed V and J ends, which lost 5 bases and 2 bases, there was a span of 13 bases. CDR1 and CDR2 (germline): MDHEN, SYDVKM. The CDR3 is 15 amino acids. This chain's CDR3 is CASSLGSGGNQPQHF. The CDR3 DNA follows: TGTGCCAGCAGTCTAGGGTCGGGGGGCAATCAGCCCCAGCATTTT.

V gene TRBV2 combines with J gene TRBJ2-7; the D gene could be TRBD1 or TRBD2 (6 bases each). The germline V and J ends were trimmed by 4 bases and 4 bases, with 14 bases remaining between them. Germline lookup yields CDR1 SNHLY and CDR2 FYNNEI. This CDR3 has 14 amino acids. The CDR3 coding sequence is TGTGCCAGCAGTGGGGAGGACAGCTCGTACGAGCAGTACTTC. Amino acid sequence: CASSGEDSSYEQYF.

The gene calls are TRBV27 and TRBJ2-7; D is possibly TRBD2 (7 bases). Per the germline V gene, CDR1 is MNHEY and CDR2 is SMNVEV (reference sequence). V gave up 8 bases and J gave up 4 bases, with 21 bases separating them. The CDR3 spans 15 residues. CDR3 in DNA: TGTGCCAGCGGAGTAGGGGGGGTAACTCCTTACGAGCAGTACTTC. Encoded protein: CASGVGGVTPYEQYF.

This clone was seen just once. The gene calls are TRBV27 and TRBJ1-1; 8 nucleotides align to TRBD1. Losses at the gene ends were 8 bases for V and 9 bases for J; bases not matched to a gene: 8. The CDR3 is 12 residues long. Germline V CDR1 and CDR2: MNHEY, SMNVEV (reference sequence). CDR3 coding DNA: TGTGCCAGCTATGAAAGGACAGGGCAAGCTTTCTTT. Translated, it gives CASYERTGQAFF.

CDR3 nucleotides: TGTGCCTGGGGGGACAGAAATAACTATGGCTACACCTTC. Translated, it gives CAWGDRNNYGYTF. The chain recombines TRBV30 with TRBJ1-2, with 7 positions matching TRBD1. The CDR3 loop spans 13 amino acids. Trimming at V came to 5 bases and at J to 1 base, leaving 4 bases not matched to a gene. Germline CDR1 GTSNPN, CDR2 SVGIG (reference sequence).